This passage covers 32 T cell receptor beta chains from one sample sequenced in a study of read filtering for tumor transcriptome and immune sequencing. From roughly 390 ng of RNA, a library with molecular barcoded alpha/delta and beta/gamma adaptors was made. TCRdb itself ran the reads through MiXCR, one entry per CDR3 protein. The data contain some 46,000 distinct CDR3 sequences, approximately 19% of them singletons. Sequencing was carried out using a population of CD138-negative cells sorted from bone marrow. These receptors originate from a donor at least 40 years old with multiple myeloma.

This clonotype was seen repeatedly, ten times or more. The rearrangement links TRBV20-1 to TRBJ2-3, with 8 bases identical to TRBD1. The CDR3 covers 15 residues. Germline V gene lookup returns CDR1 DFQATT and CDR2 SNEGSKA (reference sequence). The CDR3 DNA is TGCAGCGCACCACAGGGGGATTCTAGCACAGATACGCAGTATTTT. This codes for CSAPQGDSSTDTQYF.

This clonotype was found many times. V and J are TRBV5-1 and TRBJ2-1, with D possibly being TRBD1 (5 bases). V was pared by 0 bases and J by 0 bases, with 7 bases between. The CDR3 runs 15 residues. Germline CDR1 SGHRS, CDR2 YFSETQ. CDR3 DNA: TGCGCCAGCAGCTTGGGACAGATCTCCTACAATGAGCAGTTCTTC. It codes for CASSLGQISYNEQFF.

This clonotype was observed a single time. This chain's CDR3 is CASSPGQGRAEAFF. The CDR3 coding sequence is TGTGCCAGCAGCCCAGGACAGGGGAGGGCTGAAGCTTTCTTT. This chain connects TRBV7-9 to TRBJ1-1, with 9 bases that match TRBD1. CDR1 SEHNR and CDR2 FQNEAQ come from the germline V gene (reference sequence). The V gene end was trimmed by 5 bases and the J gene end by 6 bases; junction bases not matched to a gene: 7. This CDR3 spans 14 amino acids.

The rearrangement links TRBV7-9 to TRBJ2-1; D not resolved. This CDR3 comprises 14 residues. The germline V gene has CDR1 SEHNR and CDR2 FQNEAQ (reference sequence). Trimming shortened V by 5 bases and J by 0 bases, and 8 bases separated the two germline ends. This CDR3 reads CASSPIYSYNEQFF. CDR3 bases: TGTGCCAGCAGCCCGATTTACTCCTACAATGAGCAGTTCTTC.

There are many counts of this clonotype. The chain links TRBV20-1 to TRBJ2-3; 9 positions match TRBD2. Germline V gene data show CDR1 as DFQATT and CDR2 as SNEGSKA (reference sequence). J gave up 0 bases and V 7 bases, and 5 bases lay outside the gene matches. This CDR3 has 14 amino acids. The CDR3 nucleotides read TGCAGTGTCCGACTAGCGGCTAGCACAGATACGCAGTATTTT. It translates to CSVRLAASTDTQYF.

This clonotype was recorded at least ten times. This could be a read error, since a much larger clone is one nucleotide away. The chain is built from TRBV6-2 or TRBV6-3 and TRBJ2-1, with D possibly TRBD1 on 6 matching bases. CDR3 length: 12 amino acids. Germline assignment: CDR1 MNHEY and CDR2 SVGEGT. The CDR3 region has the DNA TGTGCCAGCAGAAGGACAGTCAATGAGCGGTTCTTC. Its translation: CASRRTVNERFF.

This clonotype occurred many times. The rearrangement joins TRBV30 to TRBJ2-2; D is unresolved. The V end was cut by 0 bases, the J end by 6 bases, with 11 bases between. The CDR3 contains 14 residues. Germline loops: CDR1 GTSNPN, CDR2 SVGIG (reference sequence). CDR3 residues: CAWSVISVAGELFF. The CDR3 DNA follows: TGTGCCTGGAGTGTAATCAGCGTGGCCGGGGAGCTGTTTTTT.

The CDR3 loop is CASSPRDSNQPQHF. The CDR3 nucleotides read TGTGCCAGCAGCCCACGCGATAGCAATCAGCCCCAGCATTTT. The V gene is TRBV6-5, the J gene TRBJ1-5; D ambiguous. The CDR3 runs 14 residues. Germline V CDR1 and CDR2: MNHEY, SVGAGI. V lost 6 bases to trimming and J lost 0 bases, with 9 bases between them.

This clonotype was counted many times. This CDR3 is CASSLASGSSGGGQFF. CDR3 sequence (DNA): TGTGCCAGCAGCCTCGCTAGCGGGAGCTCCGGGGGGGGGCAGTTCTTC. The chain is built from TRBV3-1 and TRBJ2-1, with 10 bases aligning to TRBD2. From germline, CDR1 is LGHDT and CDR2 YNNKEL (reference sequence). J gave up 12 bases and V 4 bases, and 15 bases lay outside the gene matches. The CDR3 totals 16 residues.

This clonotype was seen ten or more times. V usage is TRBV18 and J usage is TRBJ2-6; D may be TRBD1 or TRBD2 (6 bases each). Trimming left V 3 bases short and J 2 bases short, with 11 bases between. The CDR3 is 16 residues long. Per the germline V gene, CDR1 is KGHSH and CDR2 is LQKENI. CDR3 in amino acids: CASSPEGGPGANVLTF. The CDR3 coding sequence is TGTGCCAGCTCACCGGAAGGGGGGCCTGGGGCCAACGTCCTGACTTTC.

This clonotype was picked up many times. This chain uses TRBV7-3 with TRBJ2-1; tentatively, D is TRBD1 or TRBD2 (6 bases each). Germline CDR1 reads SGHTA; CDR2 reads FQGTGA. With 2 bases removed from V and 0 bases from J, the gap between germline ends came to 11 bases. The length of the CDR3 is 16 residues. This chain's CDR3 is CASSLGGTLSYNEQFF. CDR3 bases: TGTGCCAGCAGCTTAGGGGGGACACTCTCCTACAATGAGCAGTTCTTC.

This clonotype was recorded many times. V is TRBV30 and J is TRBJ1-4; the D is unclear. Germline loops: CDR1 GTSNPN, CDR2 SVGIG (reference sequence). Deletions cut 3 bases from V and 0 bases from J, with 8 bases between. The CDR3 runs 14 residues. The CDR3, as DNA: TGTGCCTGGAGAGTGAGTGCAACTAATGAAAAACTGTTTTTT. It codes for CAWRVSATNEKLFF. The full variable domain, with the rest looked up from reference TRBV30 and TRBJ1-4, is SQTIHQWPATLVQPVGSPLSLECTVEGTSNPNLYWYRQAAGRGLQLLFYSVGIGQISSEVPQNLSASRPQDRQFILSSKKLLLSDSGFYLCAWRVSATNEKLFFGSGTQLSVL.

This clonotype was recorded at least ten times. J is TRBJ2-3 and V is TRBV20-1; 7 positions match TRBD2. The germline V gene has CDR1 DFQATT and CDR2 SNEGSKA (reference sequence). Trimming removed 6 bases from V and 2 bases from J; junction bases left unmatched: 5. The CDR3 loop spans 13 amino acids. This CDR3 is CSAPTSVTDTQYF. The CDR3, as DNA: TGCAGTGCCCCCACTAGCGTCACAGATACGCAGTATTTT.

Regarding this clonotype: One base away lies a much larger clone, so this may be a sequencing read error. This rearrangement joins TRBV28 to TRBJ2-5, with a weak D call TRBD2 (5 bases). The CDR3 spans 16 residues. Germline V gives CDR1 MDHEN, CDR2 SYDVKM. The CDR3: CANSSNPGITAETQYF. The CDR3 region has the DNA TGTGCCAACAGTTCCAACCCGGGAATAACAGCTGAGACCCAGTACTTC.

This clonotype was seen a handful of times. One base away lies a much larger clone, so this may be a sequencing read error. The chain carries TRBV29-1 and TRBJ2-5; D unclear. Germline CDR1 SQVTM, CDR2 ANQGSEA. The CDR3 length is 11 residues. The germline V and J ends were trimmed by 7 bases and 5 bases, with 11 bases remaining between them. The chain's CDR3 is CSGSSRETQYF. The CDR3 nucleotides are TGCAGCGGTAGTTCTCGGGAGACCCAGTACTTC.

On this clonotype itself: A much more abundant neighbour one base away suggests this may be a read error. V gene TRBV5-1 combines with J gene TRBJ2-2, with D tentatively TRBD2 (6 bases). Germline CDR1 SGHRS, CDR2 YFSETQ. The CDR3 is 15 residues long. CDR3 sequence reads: CASGLSGAATGELFF. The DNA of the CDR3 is TGCGCCAGCGGCTTGTCGGGAGCGGCCACCGGGGAGCTGTTTTTT. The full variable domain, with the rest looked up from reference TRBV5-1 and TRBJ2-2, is KAGVTQTPRYLIKTRGQQVTLSCSPISGHRSVSWYQQTPGQGLQFLFEYFSETQRNKGNFPGRFSGRQFSNSRSEMNVSTLELGDSALYLCASGLSGAATGELFFGEGSRLTVL.

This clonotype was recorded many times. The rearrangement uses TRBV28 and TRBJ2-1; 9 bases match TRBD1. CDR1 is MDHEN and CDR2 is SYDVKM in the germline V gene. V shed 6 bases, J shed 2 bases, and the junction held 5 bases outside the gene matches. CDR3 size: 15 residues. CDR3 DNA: TGTGCCAGCAGCCTCACAGGGGGCCCCTACAATGAGCAGTTCTTC. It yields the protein CASSLTGGPYNEQFF. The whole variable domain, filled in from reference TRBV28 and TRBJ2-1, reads DVKVTQSSRYLVKRTGEKVFLECVQDMDHENMFWYRQDPGLGLRLIYFSYDVKMKEKGDIPEGYSVSREKKERFSLILESASTNQTSMYLCASSLTGGPYNEQFFGPGTRLTVL.

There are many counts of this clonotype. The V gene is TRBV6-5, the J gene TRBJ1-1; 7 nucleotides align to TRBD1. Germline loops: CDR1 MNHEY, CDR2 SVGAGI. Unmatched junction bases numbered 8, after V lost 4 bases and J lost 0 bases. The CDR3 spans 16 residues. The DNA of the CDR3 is TGTGCCAGCAGTTCACGGGATGGGACAGTGAACACTGAAGCTTTCTTT. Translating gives CASSSRDGTVNTEAFF.

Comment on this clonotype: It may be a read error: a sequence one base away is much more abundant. The CDR3 is CAGSYWTGGEETQYF. In DNA form, the CDR3 reads TGTGCCGGCAGCTACTGGACAGGGGGGGAAGAGACCCAGTACTTC. This chain joins TRBV7-9 and TRBJ2-5; TRBD1 matches 10 bases. The CDR3 loop spans 15 amino acids. CDR1 is SEHNR and CDR2 is FQNEAQ in the germline V gene (reference sequence).

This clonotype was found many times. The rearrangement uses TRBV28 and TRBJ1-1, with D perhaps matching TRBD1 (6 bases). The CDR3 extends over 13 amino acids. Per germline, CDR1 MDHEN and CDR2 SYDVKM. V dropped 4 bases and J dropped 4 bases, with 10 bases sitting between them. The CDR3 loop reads CASSSGARTEAFF. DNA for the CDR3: TGTGCCAGCAGTTCGGGGGCGCGCACTGAAGCTTTCTTT.

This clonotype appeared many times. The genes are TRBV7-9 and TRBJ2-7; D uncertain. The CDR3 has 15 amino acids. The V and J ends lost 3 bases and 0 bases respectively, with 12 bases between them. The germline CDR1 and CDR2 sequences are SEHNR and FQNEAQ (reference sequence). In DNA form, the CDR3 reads TGTGCCAGCAGCTTTGCAGTTGGGCCCTCCTACGAGCAGTACTTC. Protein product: CASSFAVGPSYEQYF.

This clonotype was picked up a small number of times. The CDR3 here is CASSQDFGLAGVTETQYF. The CDR3 DNA sequence: TGCGCCAGCAGCCAAGATTTTGGACTAGCGGGAGTCACAGAGACCCAGTACTTC. The rearrangement links TRBV4-1 to TRBJ2-5, with TRBD2 matching 13 bases. Germline-derived CDR1 and CDR2 are MGHRA and YSYEKL. This CDR3 is built from 18 residues. With 0 bases clipped from V and 4 bases from J, the junction kept 8 bases outside the gene matches.

The CDR3 DNA follows: TGTGCCACCGGCGCAGCCGGGACAGGGCGCTCACCCCTCCACTTT. It translates to CATGAAGTGRSPLHF. V gene TRBV28 combines with J gene TRBJ1-6; 9 nucleotides agree with TRBD1. This CDR3 is built from 15 residues. V gave up 10 bases and J gave up 10 bases; unmatched junction bases: 14. Per the germline V gene, CDR1 is MDHEN and CDR2 is SYDVKM.

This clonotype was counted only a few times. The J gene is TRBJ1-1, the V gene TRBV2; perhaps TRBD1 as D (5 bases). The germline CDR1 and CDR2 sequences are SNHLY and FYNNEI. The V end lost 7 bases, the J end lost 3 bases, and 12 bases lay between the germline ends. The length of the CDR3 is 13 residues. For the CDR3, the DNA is TGTGCCAGCATGGGGGAGGCCTACACTGAAGCTTTCTTT. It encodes CASMGEAYTEAFF. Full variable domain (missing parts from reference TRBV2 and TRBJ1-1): EPEVTQTPSHQVTQMGQEVILRCVPISNHLYFYWYRQILGQKVEFLVSFYNNEISEKSEIFDDQFSVERPDGSNFTLKIRSTKLEDSAMYFCASMGEAYTEAFFGQGTRLTVV.

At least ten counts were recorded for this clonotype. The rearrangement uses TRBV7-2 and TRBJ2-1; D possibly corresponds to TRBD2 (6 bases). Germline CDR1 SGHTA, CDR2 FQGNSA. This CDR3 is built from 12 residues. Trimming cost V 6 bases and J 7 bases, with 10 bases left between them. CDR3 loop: CASSYGGNEQFF. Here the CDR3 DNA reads TGTGCCAGCAGTTACGGGGGTAATGAGCAGTTCTTC.

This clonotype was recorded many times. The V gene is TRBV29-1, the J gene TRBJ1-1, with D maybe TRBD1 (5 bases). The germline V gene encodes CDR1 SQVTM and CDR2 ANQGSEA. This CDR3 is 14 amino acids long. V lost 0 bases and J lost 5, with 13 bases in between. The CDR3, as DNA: TGCAGCGTTGAAGATTGGGGCGCGAGGACTGAAGCTTTCTTT. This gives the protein CSVEDWGARTEAFF.

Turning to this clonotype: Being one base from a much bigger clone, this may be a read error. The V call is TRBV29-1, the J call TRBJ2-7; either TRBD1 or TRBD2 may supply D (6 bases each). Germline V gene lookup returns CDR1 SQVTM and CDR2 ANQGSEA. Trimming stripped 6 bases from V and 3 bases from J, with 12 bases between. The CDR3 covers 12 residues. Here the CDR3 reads CSVGGRGYEQYF. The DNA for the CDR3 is TGCAGCGTGGGGGGCAGGGGCTACGAGCAGTACTTC.

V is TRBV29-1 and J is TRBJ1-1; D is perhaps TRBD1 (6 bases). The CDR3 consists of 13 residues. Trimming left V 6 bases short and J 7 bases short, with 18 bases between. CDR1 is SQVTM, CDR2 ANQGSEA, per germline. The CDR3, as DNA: TGCAGCGTCGAGGGAGGGGGACCGGTTGAAGCTTTCTTT. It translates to CSVEGGGPVEAFF. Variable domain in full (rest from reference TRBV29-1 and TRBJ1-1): SAVISQKPSRDICQRGTSLTIQCQVDSQVTMMFWYRQQPGQSLTLIATANQGSEATYESGFVIDKFPISRPNLTFSTLTVSNMSPEDSSIYLCSVEGGGPVEAFFGQGTRLTVV.

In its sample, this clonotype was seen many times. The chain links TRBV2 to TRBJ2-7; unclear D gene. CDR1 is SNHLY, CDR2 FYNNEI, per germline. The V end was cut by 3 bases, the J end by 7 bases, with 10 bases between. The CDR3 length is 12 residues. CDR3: CASSDSFLEQYF. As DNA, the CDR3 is TGTGCCAGCAGTGACAGCTTTTTGGAGCAGTACTTC.

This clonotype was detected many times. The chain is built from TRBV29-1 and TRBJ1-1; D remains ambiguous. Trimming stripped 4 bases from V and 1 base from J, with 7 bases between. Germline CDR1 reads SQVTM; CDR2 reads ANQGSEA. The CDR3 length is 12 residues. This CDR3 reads CSVVWRNTEAFF. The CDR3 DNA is TGCAGCGTTGTATGGAGGAACACTGAAGCTTTCTTT. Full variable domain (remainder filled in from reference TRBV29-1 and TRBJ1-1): SAVISQKPSRDICQRGTSLTIQCQVDSQVTMMFWYRQQPGQSLTLIATANQGSEATYESGFVIDKFPISRPNLTFSTLTVSNMSPEDSSIYLCSVVWRNTEAFFGQGTRLTVV.

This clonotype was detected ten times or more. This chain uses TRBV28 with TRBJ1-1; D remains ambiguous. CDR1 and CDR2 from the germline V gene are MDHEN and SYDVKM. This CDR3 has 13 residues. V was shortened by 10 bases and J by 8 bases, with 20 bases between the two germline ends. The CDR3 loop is CAIISHVGSEAFF. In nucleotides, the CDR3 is TGTGCCATCATTTCTCACGTAGGATCCGAAGCTTTCTTT.

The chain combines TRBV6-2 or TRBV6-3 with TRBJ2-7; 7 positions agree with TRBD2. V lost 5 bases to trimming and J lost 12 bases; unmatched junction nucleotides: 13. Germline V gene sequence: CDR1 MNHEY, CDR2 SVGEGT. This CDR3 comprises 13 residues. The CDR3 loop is CASSAGLTTDPYF. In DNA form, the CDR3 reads TGTGCCAGCAGTGCGGGACTAACTACGGATCCGTACTTC.